These 23 T cell receptor beta chains were sequenced from one sample in a study of cytomegalovirus exposure and HLA in healthy donors. With 60 Vbeta and 13 Jbeta primers, the PCR was carried out. The repertoire was sequenced with immunoSEQ multiplex PCR; TCRdb's copy has only in-frame clones and lacks some. The table has roughly 170,000 clones, about 83% seen once. Specimen: PBMCs. The source is a girl aged 10 to 17 in good health and CMV-seropositive.

The chain links TRBV9 to TRBJ1-1, with 8 bases matching TRBD1. This CDR3 comprises 14 residues. Germline lookup yields CDR1 SGDLS and CDR2 YYNGEE. V lost 4 bases to trimming and J lost 6 bases; unmatched junction nucleotides: 8. The CDR3 protein is CASSRQGSLPEAFF. CDR3 coding DNA: TGTGCCAGCAGCAGACAGGGGAGTCTTCCTGAAGCTTTCTTT.

This clone appeared a single time. The gene calls are TRBV9 and TRBJ2-1; TRBD1 aligns across 10 bases. The V and J ends lost 3 bases and 7 bases, in that order; junction bases with no gene match: 10. In germline, CDR1 is SGDLS, CDR2 YYNGEE. This CDR3 has 16 amino acids. CDR3 nucleotide sequence: TGTGCCAGCAGCGGACGACAGGGGGCGAAGAGGAATGAGCAGTTCTTC. Translating gives CASSGRQGAKRNEQFF.

This clone is a singleton in its sample. The CDR3 loop reads CASSNGLAGSETQYF. CDR3 nucleotide sequence: TGTGCCAGCAGCAACGGACTAGCGGGTTCAGAGACCCAGTACTTC. The V and J genes are TRBV9 and TRBJ2-5; 11 bases align to TRBD2. Germline loops: CDR1 SGDLS, CDR2 YYNGEE. The V and J ends lost 4 bases and 4 bases, in that order; junction bases with no gene match: 6. This CDR3 is 15 amino acids long.

The chain links TRBV6-1 to TRBJ1-4, with TRBD1 as a possible D gene (6 bases). Per the germline V gene, CDR1 is MNHNS and CDR2 is SASEGT. The CDR3 contains 15 residues. V gave up 8 bases and J gave up 3 bases, with 16 bases separating them. This CDR3 is CASVRTVKPNEKLFF. In DNA form, the CDR3 reads TGTGCCAGCGTTAGGACAGTCAAGCCTAATGAAAAACTGTTTTTT.

V usage is TRBV21-1 and J usage is TRBJ2-2; TRBD2, the table's D call, lacks a check against the DNA. TRBV21-1 is labeled a pseudogene. The CDR3 covers 17 residues. The CDR3 coding sequence is TGTGCCAGCAGCAAAGTACCAGCGGGGGGGAACACCGGGGAGCTGTTTTTT. Protein sequence: CASSKVPAGGNTGELFF.

This clone was counted between two and nine times. Other nucleotide sequences in the sample specify the same CDR3. This sequence joins TRBV28 and TRBJ2-7; D remains unclear. Germline values: CDR1 MDHEN, CDR2 SYDVKM. The CDR3 runs 11 residues. Between the trimmed V and J ends, which lost 5 bases and 3 bases, there was a span of 5 bases. This chain's CDR3 is CASSGSYEQYF. The CDR3 DNA sequence: TGTGCCAGCAGTGGCAGCTACGAGCAGTACTTC. The variable domain in full, completed from reference TRBV28 and TRBJ2-7, reads DVKVTQSSRYLVKRTGEKVFLECVQDMDHENMFWYRQDPGLGLRLIYFSYDVKMKEKGDIPEGYSVSREKKERFSLILESASTNQTSMYLCASSGSYEQYFGPGTRLTVT.

The V and J genes are TRBV6-6 and TRBJ1-1; D not certain. This CDR3 is built from 14 residues. Trimming stripped 7 bases from V and 0 bases from J, with 12 bases between. CDR1 and CDR2 from the germline V gene are MNHNY and SVGAGI (reference sequence). CDR3 protein: CASTEGGMNTEAFF. In nucleotides, the CDR3 is TGTGCCAGCACCGAGGGAGGGATGAACACTGAAGCTTTCTTT.

V usage is TRBV11-3 and J usage is TRBJ2-5, with TRBD1 matching over 9 bases. The J segment lost 5 bases and the V segment lost 4 bases, leaving 8 bases of the junction unmatched. The CDR3 has 15 amino acids. Per germline, CDR1 SGHNT and CDR2 YENEEA. The CDR3 sequence is CASSSRDRVRETQYF. For the CDR3, the DNA is TGTGCCAGCAGCTCCCGGGACAGGGTGCGTGAGACCCAGTACTTC.

V is TRBV4-2 and J is TRBJ2-7, with 8 positions matching TRBD1. This CDR3 comprises 16 residues. After removal of 3 bases from V and 0 bases from J, the junction contained 7 bases not matched to a gene. Germline lookup yields CDR1 LGHNA and CDR2 YNFKEQ. The chain's CDR3 is CASSHGDRKSSYEQYF. As DNA, the CDR3 is TGTGCCAGCAGCCATGGGGACAGGAAAAGCTCCTACGAGCAGTACTTC.

The chain recombines TRBV7-9 with TRBJ2-7; possibly TRBD1 for D (5 bases). With 1 base removed from V and 0 bases from J, the gap between germline ends came to 7 bases. Germline values: CDR1 SEHNR, CDR2 FQNEAQ (reference sequence). The CDR3 has 14 residues. DNA for the CDR3: TGTGCCAGCAGCTTAGGAGGACACTCCTACGAGCAGTACTTC. Amino acids: CASSLGGHSYEQYF. The variable domain in full, with the rest retrieved from reference TRBV7-9 and TRBJ2-7, is DTGVSQNPRHKITKRGQNVTFRCDPISEHNRLYWYRQTLGQGPEFLTYFQNEAQLEKSRLLSDRFSAERPKGSFSTLEIQRTEQGDSAMYLCASSLGGHSYEQYFGPGTRLTVT.

The CDR3 spells CASSFGGRSTDTQYF. The CDR3 nucleotides read TGTGCCAGCAGCTTCGGGGGGCGTAGCACAGATACGCAGTATTTT. The chain combines TRBV7-9 with TRBJ2-3; tentative D call: TRBD2 (7 bases). The ends were cut back, 3 bases at V and 0 bases at J, with 10 bases in the middle. CDR1 is SEHNR, CDR2 FQNEAQ, per germline (reference sequence). This CDR3 has 15 residues.

The J gene is TRBJ2-7, the V gene TRBV9, with D possibly matching TRBD2 (5 bases). CDR3 length: 14 amino acids. V shed 0 bases and J shed 2 bases, with 9 bases lying between them. Germline loops: CDR1 SGDLS, CDR2 YYNGEE. CDR3 residues: CASSVGRGAYEQYF. The CDR3 DNA sequence: TGTGCCAGCAGCGTAGGTCGGGGAGCCTACGAGCAGTACTTC. The full variable domain, rest sourced from reference TRBV9 and TRBJ2-7, is DSGVTQTPKHLITATGQRVTLRCSPRSGDLSVYWYQQSLDQGLQFLIQYYNGEERAKGNILERFSAQQFPDLHSELNLSSLELGDSALYFCASSVGRGAYEQYFGPGTRLTVT.

The chain is built from TRBV5-1 and TRBJ2-3; 7 bases are a match to TRBD1. This CDR3 comprises 16 residues. Unmatched junction bases numbered 12, after V lost 4 bases and J lost 4 bases. Looked up from germline, CDR1 is SGHRS and CDR2 is YFSETQ. CDR3 sequence (DNA): TGCGCCAGCAGCCTGGGACAGTTAGGGGTCGCAGATACGCAGTATTTT. Translating gives CASSLGQLGVADTQYF.

The chain combines TRBV9 with TRBJ2-1, with 7 bases fitting TRBD2. V was pared by 0 bases and J by 9 bases, with 15 bases of the junction left unmatched. The CDR3 is made up of 17 amino acids. The V gene's germline CDR1 is SGDLS and CDR2 YYNGEE. CDR3 in DNA: TGTGCCAGCAGCGTAGCATACGGGACCGCCGGCGGGGGTGAGCAGTTCTTC. This translates into CASSVAYGTAGGGEQFF.

The rearrangement joins TRBV6-6 to TRBJ1-3; possibly TRBD1 for D (6 bases). Germline assignment: CDR1 MNHNY and CDR2 SVGAGI (reference sequence). With 5 bases removed from V and 6 bases from J, the gap between germline ends came to 11 bases. The CDR3 sequence is 13 residues long. DNA for the CDR3: TGTGCCAGCAGTGGGGACACCTTAAACACCATATATTTT. Translated, it gives CASSGDTLNTIYF.

This clone has more than one count but fewer than ten. The V and J genes are TRBV9 and TRBJ2-7; D remains ambiguous. The CDR3 totals 13 residues. V lost 2 bases and J lost 5, with 11 bases in between. Germline loops: CDR1 SGDLS, CDR2 YYNGEE. The CDR3 sequence: CASSVGGLNEQYF. CDR3 DNA: TGTGCCAGCAGCGTCGGCGGTTTGAACGAGCAGTACTTC.

The chain employs TRBV23-1 and TRBJ2-2; D perhaps matches TRBD1 (6 bases). TRBV23-1 is recorded as an ORF, its role being uncertain. The CDR3 sequence is 20 residues long. The germline V and J ends were trimmed by 6 bases and 1 base, with 27 bases remaining between them. The CDR3: CASSKPWGFRGTLNTGELFF. CDR3 nucleotides: TGCGCCAGCAGCAAACCCTGGGGGTTTAGGGGGACCCTGAACACCGGGGAGCTGTTTTTT.

This chain connects TRBV5-1 to TRBJ1-5, with 8 positions matching TRBD1. Per germline, CDR1 SGHRS and CDR2 YFSETQ. With V trimmed by 0 bases and J by 7 bases, 9 bases remained unmatched. The CDR3 is 16 residues long. CDR3 region: CASSLAPQGAGQPQHF. CDR3 in DNA: TGCGCCAGCAGCTTGGCCCCCCAGGGGGCAGGCCAGCCCCAGCATTTT.

The chain has TRBV4-1 and TRBJ2-1; tentatively, D is TRBD2 (5 bases). Germline lookup yields CDR1 MGHRA and CDR2 YSYEKL. The CDR3 contains 16 residues. The V end lost 0 bases, the J end lost 0 bases, and 9 bases lay between the germline ends. This CDR3 is CASSQEVGSSYNEQFF. CDR3 coding DNA: TGCGCCAGCAGCCAAGAGGTGGGGAGCTCCTACAATGAGCAGTTCTTC.

This clone occurred once. The chain uses TRBV25-1 and TRBJ2-2, with 8 bases lining up with TRBD1. The V segment lost 4 bases and the J segment 5 bases; nucleotides outside the gene matches: 3. The CDR3 is made up of 14 amino acids. Germline assignment: CDR1 MGHDK and CDR2 SYGVNS. The CDR3 nucleotides are TGTGCCAGCAGTGTACAGGGGGAGACCGGGGAGCTGTTTTTT. Residues: CASSVQGETGELFF.

This chain joins TRBV5-6 and TRBJ2-2; 10 positions agree with TRBD2. Germline values: CDR1 SGHDT, CDR2 YYEEEE. The CDR3 runs 18 residues. The V segment lost 1 base and the J segment 1 base; nucleotides outside the gene matches: 7. CDR3 sequence reads: CASSLIRIAGGNTGELFF. The CDR3 region has the DNA TGTGCCAGCAGCTTGATTCGAATAGCGGGGGGGAACACCGGGGAGCTGTTTTTT.

This clone was seen a few times. The chain has TRBV5-1 and TRBJ1-1, with 8 nucleotides matching TRBD1. CDR1 and CDR2 from the germline V gene are SGHRS and YFSETQ. J gave up 10 bases and V 5 bases, and 4 bases lay outside the gene matches. The CDR3 runs 11 residues. The CDR3 DNA reads TGCGCCAGCAGGGACAGGGAAGGAGCTTTCTTT. It is translated as CASRDREGAFF. Full variable domain (rest looked up from reference TRBV5-1 and TRBJ1-1): KAGVTQTPRYLIKTRGQQVTLSCSPISGHRSVSWYQQTPGQGLQFLFEYFSETQRNKGNFPGRFSGRQFSNSRSEMNVSTLELGDSALYLCASRDREGAFFGQGTRLTVV.

The chain joins TRBV7-8 to TRBJ2-1; possible D gene TRBD1, 5 bases. The CDR3 extends over 16 amino acids. The germline V gene has CDR1 SGHVS and CDR2 FQNEAQ. The ends were cut back, 1 base at V and 3 bases at J, with 13 bases in the middle. The CDR3 DNA is TGTGCCAGCAGCTTAGAAGGGCAGGGAAACTACAATGAGCAGTTCTTC. It specifies CASSLEGQGNYNEQFF.